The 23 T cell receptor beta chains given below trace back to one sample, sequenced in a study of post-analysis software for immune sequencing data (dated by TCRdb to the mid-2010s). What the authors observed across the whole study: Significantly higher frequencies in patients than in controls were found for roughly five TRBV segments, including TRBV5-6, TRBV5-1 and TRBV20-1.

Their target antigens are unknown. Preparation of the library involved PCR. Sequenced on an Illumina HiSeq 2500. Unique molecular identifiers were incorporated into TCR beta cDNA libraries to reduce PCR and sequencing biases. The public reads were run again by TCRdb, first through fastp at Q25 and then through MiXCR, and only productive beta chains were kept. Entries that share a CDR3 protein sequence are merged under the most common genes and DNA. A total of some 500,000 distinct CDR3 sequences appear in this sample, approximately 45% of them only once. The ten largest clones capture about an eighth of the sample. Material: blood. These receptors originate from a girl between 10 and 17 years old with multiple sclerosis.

The CDR3 sequence: CASSSRVDYNEQFF. The CDR3 DNA reads as TGTGCCAGCAGCTCACGGGTAGACTACAATGAGCAGTTCTTC. This chain links TRBV7-3 with TRBJ2-1; D remains unclear. V was trimmed by 4 bases and J by 3 bases, leaving 10 bases between them. The CDR3 is 14 residues long. Looked up from germline, CDR1 is SGHTA and CDR2 is FQGTGA.

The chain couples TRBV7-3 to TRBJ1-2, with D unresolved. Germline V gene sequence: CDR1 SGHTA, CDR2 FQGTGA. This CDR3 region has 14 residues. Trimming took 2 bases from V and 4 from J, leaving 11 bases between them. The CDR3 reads CASSLYASAYGYTF. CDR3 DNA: TGTGCCAGCAGCTTATACGCCAGCGCCTATGGCTACACCTTC.

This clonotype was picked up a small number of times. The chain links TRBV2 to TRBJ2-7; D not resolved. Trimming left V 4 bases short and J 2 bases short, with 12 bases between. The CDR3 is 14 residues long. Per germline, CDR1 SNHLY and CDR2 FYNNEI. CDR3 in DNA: TGTGCCAGCAGTGGCCCCCTAGGTCCCTACGAGCAGTACTTC. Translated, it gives CASSGPLGPYEQYF.

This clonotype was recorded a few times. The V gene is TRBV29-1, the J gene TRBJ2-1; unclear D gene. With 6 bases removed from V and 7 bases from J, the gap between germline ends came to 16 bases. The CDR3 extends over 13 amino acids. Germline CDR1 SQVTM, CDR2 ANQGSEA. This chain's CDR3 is CSVDKAQGNEQFF. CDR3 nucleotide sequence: TGCAGCGTGGATAAGGCGCAAGGGAATGAGCAGTTCTTC.

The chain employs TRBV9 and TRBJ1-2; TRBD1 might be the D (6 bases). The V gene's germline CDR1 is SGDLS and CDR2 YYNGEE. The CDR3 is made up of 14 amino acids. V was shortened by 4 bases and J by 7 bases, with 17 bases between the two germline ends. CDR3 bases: TGTGCCAGCAGCCTCCGATCGGGGGCGGGTGGCTACACCTTC. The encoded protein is CASSLRSGAGGYTF.

CDR3 loop: CASSLGQEDNEQFF. Here the CDR3 DNA reads TGTGCCAGCAGCTTGGGACAGGAGGACAATGAGCAGTTCTTC. This chain links TRBV5-4 with TRBJ2-1; possible D gene TRBD1, 6 bases. V was trimmed by 0 bases and J by 5 bases, leaving 9 bases between them. The CDR3 consists of 14 residues. The germline V gene encodes CDR1 SGHNT and CDR2 YYREEE (reference sequence).

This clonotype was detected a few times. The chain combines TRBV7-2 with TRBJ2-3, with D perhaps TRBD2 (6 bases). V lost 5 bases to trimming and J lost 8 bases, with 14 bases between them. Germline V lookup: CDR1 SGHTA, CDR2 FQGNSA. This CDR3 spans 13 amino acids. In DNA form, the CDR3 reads TGTGCCAGCAGCCCACAGGAGGGGATTACGCAGTATTTT. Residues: CASSPQEGITQYF.

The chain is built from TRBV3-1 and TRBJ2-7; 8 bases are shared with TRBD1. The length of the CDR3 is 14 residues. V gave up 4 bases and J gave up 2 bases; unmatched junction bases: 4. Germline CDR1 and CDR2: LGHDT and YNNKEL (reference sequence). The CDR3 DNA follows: TGTGCCAGCAGCCCGGGACAGGAGCCCTACGAGCAGTACTTC. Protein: CASSPGQEPYEQYF.

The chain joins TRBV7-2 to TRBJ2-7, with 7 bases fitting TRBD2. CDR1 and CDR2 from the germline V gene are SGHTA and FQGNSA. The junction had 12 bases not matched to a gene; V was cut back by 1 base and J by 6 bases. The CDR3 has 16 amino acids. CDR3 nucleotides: TGTGCCAGCAGCTTAGAAAGGGCTAGCGGTCCCTCCGAGCAGTACTTC. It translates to CASSLERASGPSEQYF.

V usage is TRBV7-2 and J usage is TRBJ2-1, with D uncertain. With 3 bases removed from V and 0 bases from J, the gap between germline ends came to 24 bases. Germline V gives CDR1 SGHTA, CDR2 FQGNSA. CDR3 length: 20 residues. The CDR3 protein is CASSFPYGGPTFSSYNEQFF. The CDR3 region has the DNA TGTGCCAGCAGCTTCCCTTACGGCGGCCCAACCTTTAGCTCCTACAATGAGCAGTTCTTC. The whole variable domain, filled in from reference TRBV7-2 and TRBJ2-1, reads GAGVSQSPSNKVTEKGKDVELRCDPISGHTALYWYRQSLGQGLEFLIYFQGNSAPDKSGLPSDRFSAERTGGSVSTLTIQRTQQEDSAVYLCASSFPYGGPTFSSYNEQFFGPGTRLTVL.

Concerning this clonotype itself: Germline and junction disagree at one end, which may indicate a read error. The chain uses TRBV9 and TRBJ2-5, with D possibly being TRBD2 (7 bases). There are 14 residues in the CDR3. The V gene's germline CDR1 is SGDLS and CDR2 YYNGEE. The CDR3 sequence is CASSVGAGEETQYF. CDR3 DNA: TGCGCCAGCAGCGTGGGGGCGGGGGAAGAGACCCAGTACTTC. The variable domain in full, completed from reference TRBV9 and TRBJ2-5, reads DSGVTQTPKHLITATGQRVTLRCSPRSGDLSVYWYQQSLDQGLQFLIQYYNGEERAKGNILERFSAQQFPDLHSELNLSSLELGDSALYFCASSVGAGEETQYFGPGTRLLVL.

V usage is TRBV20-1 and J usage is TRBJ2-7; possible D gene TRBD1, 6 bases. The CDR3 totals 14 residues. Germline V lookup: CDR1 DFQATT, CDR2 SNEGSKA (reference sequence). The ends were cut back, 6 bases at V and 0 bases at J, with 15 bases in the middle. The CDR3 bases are TGCAGTGCCCCAGCAGGGGACGGCTCCTACGAGCAGTACTTC. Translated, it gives CSAPAGDGSYEQYF.

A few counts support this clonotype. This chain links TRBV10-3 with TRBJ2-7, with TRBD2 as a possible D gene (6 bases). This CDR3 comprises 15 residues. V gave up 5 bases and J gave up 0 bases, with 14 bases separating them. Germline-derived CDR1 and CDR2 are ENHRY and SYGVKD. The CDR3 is CAISSWGLSSYEQYF. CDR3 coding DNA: TGTGCCATCAGTAGTTGGGGACTTTCCTCCTACGAGCAGTACTTC.

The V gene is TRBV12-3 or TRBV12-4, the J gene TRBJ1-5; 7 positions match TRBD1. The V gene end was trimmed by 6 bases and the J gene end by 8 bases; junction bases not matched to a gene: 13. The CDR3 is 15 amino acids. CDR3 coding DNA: TGTGCCAGCAGCCCACCTATTGACAGGGCTAAGCCCCAGCATTTT. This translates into CASSPPIDRAKPQHF.

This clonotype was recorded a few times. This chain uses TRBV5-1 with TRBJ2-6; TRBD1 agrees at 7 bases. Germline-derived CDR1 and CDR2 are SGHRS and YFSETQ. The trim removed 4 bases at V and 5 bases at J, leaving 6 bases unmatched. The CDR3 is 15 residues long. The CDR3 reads CASSPQTGWANVLTF. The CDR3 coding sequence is TGCGCCAGCAGCCCCCAGACAGGGTGGGCCAACGTCCTGACTTTC.

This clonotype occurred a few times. DNA for the CDR3: TGTGCCAGTAACACTCGTGGGCTGCAAGAGACCCAGTACTTC. As protein: CASNTRGLQETQYF. This chain joins TRBV12-3 or TRBV12-4 and TRBJ2-5; no firm D call. CDR3 size: 14 residues. V lost 9 bases and J 2 bases, leaving 16 bases between the germline ends.

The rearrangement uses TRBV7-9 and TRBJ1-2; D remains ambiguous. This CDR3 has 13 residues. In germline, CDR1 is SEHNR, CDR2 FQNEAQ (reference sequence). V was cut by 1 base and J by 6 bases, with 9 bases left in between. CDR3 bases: TGTGCCAGCAGCTTAGAGAACTCGGATGGCTACACCTTC. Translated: CASSLENSDGYTF.

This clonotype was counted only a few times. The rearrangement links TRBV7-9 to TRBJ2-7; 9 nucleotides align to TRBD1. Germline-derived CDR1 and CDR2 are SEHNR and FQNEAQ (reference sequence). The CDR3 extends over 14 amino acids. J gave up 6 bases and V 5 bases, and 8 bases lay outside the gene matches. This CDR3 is CASSEGQGPFEQYF. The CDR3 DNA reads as TGTGCCAGCAGCGAGGGACAGGGTCCGTTCGAGCAGTACTTC.

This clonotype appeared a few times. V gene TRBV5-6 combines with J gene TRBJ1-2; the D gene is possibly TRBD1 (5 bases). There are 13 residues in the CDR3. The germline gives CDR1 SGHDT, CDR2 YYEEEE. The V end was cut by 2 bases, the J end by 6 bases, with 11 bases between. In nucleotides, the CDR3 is TGTGCCAGCAGCTTTAGGGGCAGCAATGGCTACACCTTC. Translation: CASSFRGSNGYTF. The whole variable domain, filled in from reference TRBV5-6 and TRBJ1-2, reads DAGVTQSPTHLIKTRGQQVTLRCSPKSGHDTVSWYQQALGQGPQFIFQYYEEEERQRGNFPDRFSGHQFPNYSSELNVNALLLGDSALYLCASSFRGSNGYTFGSGTRLTVV.

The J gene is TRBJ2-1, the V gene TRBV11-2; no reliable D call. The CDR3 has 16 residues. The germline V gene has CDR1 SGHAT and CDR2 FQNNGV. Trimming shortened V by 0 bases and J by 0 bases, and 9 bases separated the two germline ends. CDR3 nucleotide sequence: TGTGCCAGCAGCTTAGACCGTCAAAGCTCCTACAATGAGCAGTTCTTC. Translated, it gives CASSLDRQSSYNEQFF.

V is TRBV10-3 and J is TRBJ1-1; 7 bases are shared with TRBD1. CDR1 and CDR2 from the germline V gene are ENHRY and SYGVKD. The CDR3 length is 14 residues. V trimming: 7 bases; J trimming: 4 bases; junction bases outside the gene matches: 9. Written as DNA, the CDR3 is TGTGCCATCACCCAGACAGGGCAGCGCACTGAAGCTTTCTTT. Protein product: CAITQTGQRTEAFF.

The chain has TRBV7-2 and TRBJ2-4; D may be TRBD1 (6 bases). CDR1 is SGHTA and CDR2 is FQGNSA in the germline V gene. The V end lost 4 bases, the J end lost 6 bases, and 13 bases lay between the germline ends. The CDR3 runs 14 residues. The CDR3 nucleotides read TGTGCCAGCAGCTCCCGGGACATTGGAAACATTCAGTACTTC. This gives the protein CASSSRDIGNIQYF. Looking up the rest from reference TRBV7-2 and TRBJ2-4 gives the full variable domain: GAGVSQSPSNKVTEKGKDVELRCDPISGHTALYWYRQSLGQGLEFLIYFQGNSAPDKSGLPSDRFSAERTGGSVSTLTIQRTQQEDSAVYLCASSSRDIGNIQYFGAGTRLSVL.

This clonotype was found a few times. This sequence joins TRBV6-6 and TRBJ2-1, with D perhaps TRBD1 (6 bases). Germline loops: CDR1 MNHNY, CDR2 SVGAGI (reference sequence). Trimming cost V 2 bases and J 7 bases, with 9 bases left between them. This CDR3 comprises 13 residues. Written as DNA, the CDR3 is TGTGCCAGCAGTTACAACAGGGATAATGAGCAGTTCTTC. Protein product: CASSYNRDNEQFF.